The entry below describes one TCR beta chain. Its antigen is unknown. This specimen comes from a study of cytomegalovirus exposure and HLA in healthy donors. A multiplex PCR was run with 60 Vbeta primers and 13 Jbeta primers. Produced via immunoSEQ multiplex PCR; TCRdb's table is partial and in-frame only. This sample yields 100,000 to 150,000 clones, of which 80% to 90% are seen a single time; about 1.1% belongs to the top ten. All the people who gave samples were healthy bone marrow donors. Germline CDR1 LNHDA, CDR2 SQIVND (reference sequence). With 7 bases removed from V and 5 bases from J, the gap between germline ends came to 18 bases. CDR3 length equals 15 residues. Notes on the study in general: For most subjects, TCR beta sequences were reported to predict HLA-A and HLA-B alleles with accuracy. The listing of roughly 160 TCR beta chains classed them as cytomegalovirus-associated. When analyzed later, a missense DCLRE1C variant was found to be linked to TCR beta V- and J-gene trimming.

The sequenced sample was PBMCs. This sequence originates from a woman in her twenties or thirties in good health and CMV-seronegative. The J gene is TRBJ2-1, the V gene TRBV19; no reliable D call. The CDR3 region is CASTPRVPNDNEQFF. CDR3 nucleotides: TGTGCCAGTACCCCCCGGGTCCCCAATGACAATGAGCAGTTCTTC.